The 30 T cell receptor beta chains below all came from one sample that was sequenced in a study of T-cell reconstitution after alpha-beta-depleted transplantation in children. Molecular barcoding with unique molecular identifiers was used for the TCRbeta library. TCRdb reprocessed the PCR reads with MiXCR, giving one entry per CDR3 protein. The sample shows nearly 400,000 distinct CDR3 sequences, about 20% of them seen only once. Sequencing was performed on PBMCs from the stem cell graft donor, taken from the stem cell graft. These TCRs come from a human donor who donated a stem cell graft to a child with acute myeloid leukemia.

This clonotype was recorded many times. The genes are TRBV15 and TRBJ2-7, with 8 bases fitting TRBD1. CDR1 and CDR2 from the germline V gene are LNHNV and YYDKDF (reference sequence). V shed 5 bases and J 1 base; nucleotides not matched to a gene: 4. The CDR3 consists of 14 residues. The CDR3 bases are TGTGCCACCAGCCTTGGACAGGGATCCTACGAGCAGTACTTC. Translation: CATSLGQGSYEQYF.

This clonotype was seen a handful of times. The CDR3 DNA follows: TGCAGTGCTACTAGCGGGAGACTTCCCTACAATGAGCAGTTCTTC. It translates to CSATSGRLPYNEQFF. V and J are TRBV20-1 and TRBJ2-1; 10 nucleotides line up with TRBD2. V lost 4 bases to trimming and J lost 2 bases; unmatched junction nucleotides: 5. Germline CDR1 is DFQATT and CDR2 is SNEGSKA (reference sequence). This CDR3 spans 15 amino acids.

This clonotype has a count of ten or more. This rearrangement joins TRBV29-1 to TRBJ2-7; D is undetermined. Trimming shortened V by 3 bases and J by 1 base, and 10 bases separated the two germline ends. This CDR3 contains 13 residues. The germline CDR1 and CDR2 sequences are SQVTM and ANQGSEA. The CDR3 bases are TGCAGCGTTGATCCCGGAAAATCCTACGAGCAGTACTTC. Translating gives CSVDPGKSYEQYF.

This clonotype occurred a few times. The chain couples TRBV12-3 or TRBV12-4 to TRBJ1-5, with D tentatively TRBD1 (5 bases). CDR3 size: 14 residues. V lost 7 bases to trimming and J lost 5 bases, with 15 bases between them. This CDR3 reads CASTSGQGYQPQHF. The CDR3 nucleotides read TGTGCCAGCACCTCGGGGCAGGGTTATCAGCCCCAGCATTTT.

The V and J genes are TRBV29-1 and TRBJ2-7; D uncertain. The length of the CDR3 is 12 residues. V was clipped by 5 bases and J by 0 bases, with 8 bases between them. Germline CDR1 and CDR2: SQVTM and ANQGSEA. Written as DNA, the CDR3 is TGCAGCGTTTGCTTTGCCTCCTACGAGCAGTACTTC. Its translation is CSVCFASYEQYF.

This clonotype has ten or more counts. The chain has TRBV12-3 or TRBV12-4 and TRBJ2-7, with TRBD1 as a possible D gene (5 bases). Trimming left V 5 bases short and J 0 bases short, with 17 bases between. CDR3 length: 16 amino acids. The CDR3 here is CASSPPDKQSSYEQYF. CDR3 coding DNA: TGTGCCAGCAGTCCCCCGGACAAGCAGAGCTCCTACGAGCAGTACTTC.

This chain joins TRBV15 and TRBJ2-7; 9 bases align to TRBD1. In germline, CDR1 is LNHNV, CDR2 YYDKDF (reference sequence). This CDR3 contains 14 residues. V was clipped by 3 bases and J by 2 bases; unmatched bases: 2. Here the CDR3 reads CATSSYRGPYEQYF. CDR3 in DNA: TGTGCCACCAGCAGCTACAGGGGGCCCTACGAGCAGTACTTC.

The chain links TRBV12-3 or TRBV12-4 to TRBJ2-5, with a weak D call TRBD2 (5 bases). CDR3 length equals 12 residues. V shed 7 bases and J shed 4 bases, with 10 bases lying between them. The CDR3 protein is CASKAGIETQYF. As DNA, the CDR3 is TGTGCCAGCAAGGCGGGCATAGAGACCCAGTACTTC.

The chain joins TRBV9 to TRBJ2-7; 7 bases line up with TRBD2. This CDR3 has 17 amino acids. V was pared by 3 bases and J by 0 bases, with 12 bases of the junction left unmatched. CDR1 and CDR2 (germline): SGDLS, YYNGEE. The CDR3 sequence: CASSGGKAGTNSYEQYF. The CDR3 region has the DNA TGTGCCAGCAGCGGAGGGAAAGCGGGAACTAACTCCTACGAGCAGTACTTC.

The CDR3 coding sequence is TGTGCCAGCAGCTTTGAAGCGCAGTACTTC. It translates to CASSFEAQYF. V is TRBV11-2 and J is TRBJ2-7; D remains unclear. Germline lookup yields CDR1 SGHAT and CDR2 FQNNGV. Trimming removed 3 bases from V and 9 bases from J, with 6 bases in between. This CDR3 has 10 residues.

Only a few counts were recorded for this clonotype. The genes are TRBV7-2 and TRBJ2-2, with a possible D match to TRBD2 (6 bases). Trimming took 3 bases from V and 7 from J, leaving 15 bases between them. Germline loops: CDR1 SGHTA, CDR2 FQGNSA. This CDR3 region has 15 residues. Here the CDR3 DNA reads TGTGCCAGCAGCTTGACTAGTTCCTCTCTCGGGGAGCTGTTTTTT. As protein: CASSLTSSSLGELFF.

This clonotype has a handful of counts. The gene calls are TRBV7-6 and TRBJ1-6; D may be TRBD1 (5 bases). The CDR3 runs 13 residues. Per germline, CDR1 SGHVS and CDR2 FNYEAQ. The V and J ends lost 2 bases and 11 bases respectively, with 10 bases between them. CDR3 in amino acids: CASSLTTGPPLHF. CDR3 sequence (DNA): TGTGCCAGCAGCTTAACAACAGGACCACCCCTCCACTTT.

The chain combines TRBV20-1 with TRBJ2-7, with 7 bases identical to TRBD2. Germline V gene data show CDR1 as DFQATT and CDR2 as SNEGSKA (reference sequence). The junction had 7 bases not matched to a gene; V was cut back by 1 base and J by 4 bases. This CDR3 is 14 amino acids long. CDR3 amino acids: CSARAVGRRYEQYF. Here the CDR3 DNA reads TGCAGTGCTAGAGCGGTCGGGAGGAGGTACGAGCAGTACTTC.

CDR3 sequence (DNA): TGTGCACGGGATCGGGGGGACACCGGGGAGCTGTTTTTT. Its protein is CARDRGDTGELFF. The chain carries TRBV30 and TRBJ2-2; 7 positions match TRBD2. The CDR3 spans 13 residues. The germline V gene has CDR1 GTSNPN and CDR2 SVGIG (reference sequence). Looking up the rest from reference TRBV30 and TRBJ2-2 gives the full variable domain: SQTIHQWPATLVQPVGSPLSLECTVEGTSNPNLYWYRQAAGRGLQLLFYSVGIGQISSEVPQNLSASRPQDRQFILSSKKLLLSDSGFYLCARDRGDTGELFFGEGSRLTVL.

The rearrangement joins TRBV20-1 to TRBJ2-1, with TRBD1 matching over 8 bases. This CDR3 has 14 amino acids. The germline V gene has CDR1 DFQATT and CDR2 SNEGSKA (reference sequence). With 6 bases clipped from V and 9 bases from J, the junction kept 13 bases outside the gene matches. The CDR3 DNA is TGCAGTGCGCCGTTCAGGGGGCTTTGGGGTGAGCAGTTCTTC. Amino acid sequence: CSAPFRGLWGEQFF.

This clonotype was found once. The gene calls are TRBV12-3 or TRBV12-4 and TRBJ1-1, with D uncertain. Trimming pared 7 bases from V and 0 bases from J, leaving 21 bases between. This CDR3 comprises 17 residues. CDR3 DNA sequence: TGTGCCAGCATTGCCGGGCAGGCCCCGCTCTTGAACACTGAAGCTTTCTTT. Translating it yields CASIAGQAPLLNTEAFF.

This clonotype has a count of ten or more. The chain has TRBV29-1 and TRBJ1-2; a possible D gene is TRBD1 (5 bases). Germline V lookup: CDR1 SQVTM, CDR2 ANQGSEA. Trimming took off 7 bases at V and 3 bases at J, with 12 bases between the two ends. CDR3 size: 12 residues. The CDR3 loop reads CSAGDRDYGYTF. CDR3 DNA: TGCAGCGCCGGGGACCGAGACTATGGCTACACCTTC. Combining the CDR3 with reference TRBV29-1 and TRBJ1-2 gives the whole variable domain SAVISQKPSRDICQRGTSLTIQCQVDSQVTMMFWYRQQPGQSLTLIATANQGSEATYESGFVIDKFPISRPNLTFSTLTVSNMSPEDSSIYLCSAGDRDYGYTFGSGTRLTVV.

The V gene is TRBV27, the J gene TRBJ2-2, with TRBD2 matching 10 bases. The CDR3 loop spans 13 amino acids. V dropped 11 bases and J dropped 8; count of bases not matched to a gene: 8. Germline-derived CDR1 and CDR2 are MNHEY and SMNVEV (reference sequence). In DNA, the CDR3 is TGTGCCGCGGCTAGCGGGAGAGGTGGGGAGCTGTTTTTT. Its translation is CAAASGRGGELFF.

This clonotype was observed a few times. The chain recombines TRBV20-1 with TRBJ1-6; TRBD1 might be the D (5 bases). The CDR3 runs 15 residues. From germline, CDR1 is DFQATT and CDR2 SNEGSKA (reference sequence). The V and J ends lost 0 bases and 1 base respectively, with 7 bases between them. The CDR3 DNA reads TGCAGTGCTAGAGATAAGGGGTCCTATAATTCACCCCTCCACTTT. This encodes CSARDKGSYNSPLHF.

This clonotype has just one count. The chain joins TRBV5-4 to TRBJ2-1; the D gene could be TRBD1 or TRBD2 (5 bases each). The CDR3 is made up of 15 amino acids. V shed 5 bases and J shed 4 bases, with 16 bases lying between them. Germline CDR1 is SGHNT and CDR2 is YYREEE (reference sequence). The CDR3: CASSYSGTQYNEQFF. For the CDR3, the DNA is TGTGCCAGCAGTTATAGTGGGACCCAATACAATGAGCAGTTCTTC.

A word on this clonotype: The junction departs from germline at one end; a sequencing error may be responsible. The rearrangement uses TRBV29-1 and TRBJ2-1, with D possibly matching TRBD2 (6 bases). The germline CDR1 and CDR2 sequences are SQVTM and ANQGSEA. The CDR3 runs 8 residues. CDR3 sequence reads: CSVGGTIF. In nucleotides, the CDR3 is TGCAGCGTTGGCGGGACGATCTTC.

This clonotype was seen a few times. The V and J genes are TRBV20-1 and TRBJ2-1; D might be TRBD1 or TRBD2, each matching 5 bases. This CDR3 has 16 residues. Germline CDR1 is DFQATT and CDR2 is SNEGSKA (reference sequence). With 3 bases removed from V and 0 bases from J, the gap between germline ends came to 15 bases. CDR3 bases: TGCAGTGCTAGTGACTGGGACCGAACCTCCTACAATGAGCAGTTCTTC. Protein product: CSASDWDRTSYNEQFF.

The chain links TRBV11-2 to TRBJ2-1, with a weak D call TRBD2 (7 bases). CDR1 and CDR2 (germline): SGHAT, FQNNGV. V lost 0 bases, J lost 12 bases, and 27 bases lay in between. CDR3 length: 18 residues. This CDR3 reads CASSLEGWGRGPQYAQFF. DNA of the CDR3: TGTGCCAGCAGCTTAGAGGGCTGGGGGCGGGGGCCCCAGTATGCGCAGTTCTTC.

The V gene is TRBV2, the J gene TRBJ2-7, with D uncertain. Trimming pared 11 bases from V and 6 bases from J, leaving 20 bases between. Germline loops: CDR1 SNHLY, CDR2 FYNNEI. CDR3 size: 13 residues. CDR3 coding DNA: TGTGCCTCCCGAGAGCGAGCGATCTCCGAGCAGTACTTC. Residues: CASRERAISEQYF.

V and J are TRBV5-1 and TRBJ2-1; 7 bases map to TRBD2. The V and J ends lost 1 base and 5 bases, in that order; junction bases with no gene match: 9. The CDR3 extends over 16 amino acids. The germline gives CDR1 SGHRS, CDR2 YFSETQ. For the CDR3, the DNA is TGCGCCAGCAGCTTGCCTCCGGCGGGAGCCCACAATGAGCAGTTCTTC. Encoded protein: CASSLPPAGAHNEQFF.

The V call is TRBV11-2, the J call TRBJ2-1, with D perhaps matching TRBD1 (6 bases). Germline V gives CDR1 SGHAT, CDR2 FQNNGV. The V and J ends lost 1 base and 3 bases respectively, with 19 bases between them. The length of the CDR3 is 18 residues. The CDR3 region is CASSLGDIGELSYNEQFF. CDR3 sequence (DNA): TGTGCCAGCAGCTTAGGGGACATCGGGGAACTCAGCTACAATGAGCAGTTCTTC.

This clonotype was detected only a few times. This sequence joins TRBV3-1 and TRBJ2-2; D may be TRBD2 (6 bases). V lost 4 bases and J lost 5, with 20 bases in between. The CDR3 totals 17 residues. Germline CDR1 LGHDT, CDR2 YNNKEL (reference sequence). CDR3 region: CASSLEAWQGGTGELFF. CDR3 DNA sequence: TGTGCCAGCAGCCTAGAGGCGTGGCAGGGAGGAACCGGGGAGCTGTTTTTT. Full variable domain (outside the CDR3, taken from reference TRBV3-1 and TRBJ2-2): DTAVSQTPKYLVTQMGNDKSIKCEQNLGHDTMYWYKQDSKKFLKIMFSYNNKELIINETVPNRFSPKSPDKAHLNLHINSLELGDSAVYFCASSLEAWQGGTGELFFGEGSRLTVL.

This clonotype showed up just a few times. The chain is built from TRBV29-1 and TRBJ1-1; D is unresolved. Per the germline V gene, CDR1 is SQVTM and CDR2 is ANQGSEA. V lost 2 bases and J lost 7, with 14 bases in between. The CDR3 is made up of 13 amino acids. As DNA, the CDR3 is TGCAGCGTTGAACGCGTAACTCAAGGTGAAGCTTTCTTT. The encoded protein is CSVERVTQGEAFF. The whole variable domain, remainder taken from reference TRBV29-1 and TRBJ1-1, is SAVISQKPSRDICQRGTSLTIQCQVDSQVTMMFWYRQQPGQSLTLIATANQGSEATYESGFVIDKFPISRPNLTFSTLTVSNMSPEDSSIYLCSVERVTQGEAFFGQGTRLTVV.

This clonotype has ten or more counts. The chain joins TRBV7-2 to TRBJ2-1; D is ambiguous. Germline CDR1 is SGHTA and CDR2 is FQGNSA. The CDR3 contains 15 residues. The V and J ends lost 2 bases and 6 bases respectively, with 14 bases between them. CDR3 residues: CASSLRVAHGNEQFF. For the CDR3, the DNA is TGTGCCAGCAGCTTAAGAGTGGCACACGGCAATGAGCAGTTCTTC.

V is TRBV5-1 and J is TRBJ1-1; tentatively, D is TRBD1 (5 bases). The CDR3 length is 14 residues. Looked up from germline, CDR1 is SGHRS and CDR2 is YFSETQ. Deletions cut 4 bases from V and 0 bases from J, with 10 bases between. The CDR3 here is CASSRRQMNTEAFF. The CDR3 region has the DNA TGCGCCAGCAGCCGCCGACAGATGAACACTGAAGCTTTCTTT.